The 14 T cell receptor beta chains below all came from one sample that was sequenced in a study of PD-1 blockade in classical Hodgkin lymphoma. Measured with immunoSEQ multiplex PCR; TCRdb has only the in-frame clones, and not every one. This table holds about 66,000 clones, 71% found once. Brentuximab vedotin exposure varied, and every patient relapsed after autologous stem cell transplantation. The material was peripheral blood mononuclear cells (PBMCs), obtained before the second cycle of nivolumab. The receptors were gathered from a human donor with classical Hodgkin lymphoma.

The chain joins TRBV20-1 to TRBJ1-2; a weak D match, TRBD1 (6 bases). This CDR3 region has 11 residues. Per germline, CDR1 DFQATT and CDR2 SNEGSKA (reference sequence). Trimming took 3 bases from V and 7 from J, leaving 9 bases between them. The CDR3 region is CSARVGGGYTF. As DNA, the CDR3 is TGCAGTGCTAGGGTAGGGGGTGGCTACACCTTC.

The chain joins TRBV30 to TRBJ1-5; 7 nucleotides align to TRBD1. Trimming removed 2 bases from V and 0 bases from J; junction bases left unmatched: 7. Germline values: CDR1 GTSNPN, CDR2 SVGIG (reference sequence). The CDR3 is 16 amino acids. The CDR3 loop is CAWSRTGLNSNQPQHF. In DNA, the CDR3 is TGTGCCTGGAGTCGGACAGGTCTTAATAGCAATCAGCCCCAGCATTTT. Full variable domain (rest looked up from reference TRBV30 and TRBJ1-5): SQTIHQWPATLVQPVGSPLSLECTVEGTSNPNLYWYRQAAGRGLQLLFYSVGIGQISSEVPQNLSASRPQDRQFILSSKKLLLSDSGFYLCAWSRTGLNSNQPQHFGDGTRLSIL.

This clone was recorded a few times. The V and J genes are TRBV5-4 and TRBJ1-1; TRBD1 is a possible D gene (5 bases). Germline V CDR1 and CDR2: SGHNT, YYREEE (reference sequence). This CDR3 has 17 residues. The ends were cut back, 3 bases at V and 0 bases at J, with 18 bases in the middle. CDR3 residues: CASSSSARATVNTEAFF. Written as DNA, the CDR3 is TGTGCCAGCAGCTCCTCAGCTAGGGCGACAGTGAACACTGAAGCTTTCTTT.

This clone was observed a handful of times. V and J are TRBV7-9 and TRBJ1-4, with unresolved D. V lost 1 base, J lost 8 bases, and 14 bases lay in between. This CDR3 has 15 amino acids. Germline V CDR1 and CDR2: SEHNR, FQNEAQ (reference sequence). The CDR3 region is CASSLGAPTGEKLFF. DNA of the CDR3: TGTGCCAGCAGCTTAGGCGCACCTACGGGAGAAAAACTGTTTTTT.

The V call is TRBV2, the J call TRBJ2-3; D unclear. There are 14 residues in the CDR3. Germline CDR1 SNHLY, CDR2 FYNNEI. Trimming cost V 5 bases and J 0 bases, with 9 bases left between them. CDR3 in amino acids: CASSLTSSTDTQYF. CDR3 in DNA: TGTGCCAGCAGTTTGACATCTAGCACAGATACGCAGTATTTT.

The chain's CDR3 is CASRLEGPNQTQYF. As DNA, the CDR3 is TGTGCAAGTCGCTTAGAGGGGCCTAATCAGACCCAGTACTTC. The rearrangement uses TRBV12-2 and TRBJ2-5; the table calls TRBD1, which could not be checked here. TRBV12-2 is a pseudogene locus. The CDR3 sequence is 14 residues long.

The chain employs TRBV27 and TRBJ1-1, with a tentative D call TRBD1 (6 bases). The CDR3 loop spans 14 amino acids. Looked up from germline, CDR1 is MNHEY and CDR2 is SMNVEV (reference sequence). Trimming took off 6 bases at V and 11 bases at J, with 22 bases between the two ends. CDR3 DNA sequence: TGTGCCAGCAGCCCTAGGGGGGGCCCCTCGTTGGCTTTCTTT. Its protein product is CASSPRGGPSLAFF.

The chain is built from TRBV27 and TRBJ2-1; possibly TRBD1 for D (5 bases). Trimming pared 7 bases from V and 4 bases from J, leaving 17 bases between. CDR1 and CDR2 from the germline V gene are MNHEY and SMNVEV (reference sequence). The CDR3 is 15 amino acids. CDR3 nucleotides: TGTGCCAGCACCATCTCAGGGCCACCTTACAATGAGCAGTTCTTC. Protein sequence: CASTISGPPYNEQFF.

A few counts support this clone. The rearrangement uses TRBV5-1 and TRBJ1-2; no definite D call. The CDR3 is 14 residues long. The V and J ends lost 6 bases and 4 bases respectively, with 16 bases between them. Germline values: CDR1 SGHRS, CDR2 YFSETQ. The CDR3 region has the DNA TGCGCCAGCAAAAGTTCGGTACAACCCTATGGCTACACCTTC. The encoded protein is CASKSSVQPYGYTF.

This sequence joins TRBV19 and TRBJ2-1, with no clear D. This CDR3 is 12 amino acids long. Germline values: CDR1 LNHDA, CDR2 SQIVND (reference sequence). The V end lost 3 bases, the J end lost 10 bases, and 10 bases lay between the germline ends. The CDR3 is CASSIGRVEQFF. The CDR3 DNA sequence: TGTGCCAGTAGTATCGGTCGGGTGGAGCAGTTCTTC. The complete variable domain, with remaining parts taken from reference TRBV19 and TRBJ2-1, reads DGGITQSPKYLFRKEGQNVTLSCEQNLNHDAMYWYRQDPGQGLRLIYYSQIVNDFQKGDIAEGYSVSREKKESFPLTVTSAQKNPTAFYLCASSIGRVEQFFGPGTRLTVL.

CDR3 sequence: CASSKGNYEQYF. The CDR3, as DNA: TGTGCCAGCAGCAAGGGGAACTACGAGCAGTACTTC. The chain joins TRBV7-9 to TRBJ2-7; possible D gene TRBD1, 5 bases. V gave up 5 bases and J gave up 3 bases, with 8 bases separating them. The CDR3 covers 12 residues. CDR1 and CDR2 (germline): SEHNR, FQNEAQ (reference sequence).

The gene calls are TRBV6-1 and TRBJ2-7; no firm D call. Germline loops: CDR1 MNHNS, CDR2 SASEGT. V shed 4 bases and J shed 7 bases, with 11 bases lying between them. The CDR3 has 12 residues. The CDR3 DNA is TGTGCCAGCAGTGCCTACCGAGGTGAGCAGTACTTC. This translates into CASSAYRGEQYF.

This chain connects TRBV7-8 to TRBJ1-4; 7 bases fit TRBD1. This CDR3 region has 15 residues. After removal of 2 bases from V and 4 bases from J, the junction contained 4 bases not matched to a gene. Germline V gene lookup returns CDR1 SGHVS and CDR2 FQNEAQ. CDR3 residues: CASSLTGANNEKLFF. In DNA form, the CDR3 reads TGTGCCAGCAGCTTAACAGGGGCAAATAATGAAAAACTGTTTTTT.

This clone has a handful of counts. This chain joins TRBV9 and TRBJ1-6, with D possibly being TRBD1 (5 bases). Looked up from germline, CDR1 is SGDLS and CDR2 is YYNGEE. The CDR3 covers 14 residues. Trimming stripped 2 bases from V and 7 bases from J, with 10 bases between. For the CDR3, the DNA is TGTGCCAGCAGCGTTGAAGGGACGAATTCACCCCTCCACTTT. It codes for CASSVEGTNSPLHF.